This entry lists 23 T cell receptor beta chains sequenced from one sample in a study of cytomegalovirus exposure and HLA in healthy donors. Primers included in the PCR were 60 Vbeta and 13 Jbeta primers. Some clones are missing from TCRdb's copy, which holds only in-frame ones; the method was immunoSEQ multiplex PCR. The table includes just over 200,000 clones, about 70% detected once. The sequenced material came from PBMCs. The receptors originated from a man aged 40-49 years in good health and CMV-seropositive.

This clone showed up just a few times. This chain links TRBV10-2 with TRBJ1-4; 8 nucleotides agree with TRBD1. This CDR3 has 16 residues. V shed 5 bases, J shed 5 bases, and the junction held 10 bases outside the gene matches. Per germline, CDR1 WSHSY and CDR2 SAAADI. CDR3 sequence reads: CASSQRGGQENEKLFF. CDR3 nucleotides: TGCGCCAGCAGTCAGCGGGGGGGACAGGAGAATGAAAAACTGTTTTTT.

Only a few counts were recorded for this clone. The rearrangement uses TRBV7-9 and TRBJ1-1, with D possibly being TRBD1 (5 bases). Trimming left V 4 bases short and J 0 bases short, with 15 bases between. The CDR3 runs 16 residues. The germline CDR1 and CDR2 sequences are SEHNR and FQNEAQ (reference sequence). This CDR3 is CASSSVRARMNTEAFF. The CDR3 DNA sequence: TGTGCCAGCAGCTCAGTCAGGGCCAGGATGAACACTGAAGCTTTCTTT.

There are a few counts of this clone. The V and J genes are TRBV10-3 and TRBJ2-1; 7 bases line up with TRBD1. The V gene's germline CDR1 is ENHRY and CDR2 SYGVKD. The CDR3 is 16 amino acids. V was clipped by 3 bases and J by 0 bases; unmatched bases: 5. The CDR3: CAISDPGQSSYNEQFF. The CDR3 DNA reads TGTGCCATCAGTGACCCGGGACAGAGCTCCTACAATGAGCAGTTCTTC.

CDR3 residues: CASSQDTSYYANTGELFF. In DNA, the CDR3 is TGTGCCAGCAGCCAAGATACGTCCTATTACGCGAACACCGGGGAGCTGTTTTTT. The chain joins TRBV4-2 to TRBJ2-2; no firm D call. CDR3 length: 18 residues. The germline V gene has CDR1 LGHNA and CDR2 YNFKEQ. V was trimmed by 0 bases and J by 0 bases, leaving 14 bases between them.

This clone was recorded only once. The V gene is TRBV4-2, the J gene TRBJ1-1, with 7 positions matching TRBD1. This CDR3 comprises 16 residues. Germline values: CDR1 LGHNA, CDR2 YNFKEQ. V was clipped by 0 bases and J by 4 bases; unmatched bases: 8. The CDR3 protein is CASSQDPFSGGTEAFF. CDR3 bases: TGTGCCAGCAGCCAAGATCCTTTCTCAGGGGGCACTGAAGCTTTCTTT.

V and J are TRBV10-3 and TRBJ2-7; 9 bases are a match to TRBD1. This CDR3 has 15 residues. Germline loops: CDR1 ENHRY, CDR2 SYGVKD. Germline trimming cut 2 bases from V and 9 bases from J; bases unmatched to any gene: 11. The CDR3 loop reads CAISEMGQGFSVQYF. In DNA form, the CDR3 reads TGTGCCATCAGTGAGATGGGACAGGGTTTCTCCGTGCAGTACTTC.

The CDR3 nucleotides are TGCGCCAGCAGCCAACCGACTAAGTCCTATAATTCACCCCTCCACTTT. Translation: CASSQPTKSYNSPLHF. The J gene is TRBJ1-6, the V gene TRBV4-1; D gene ambiguous. The CDR3 extends over 16 amino acids. Per germline, CDR1 MGHRA and CDR2 YSYEKL. The V end was cut by 2 bases, the J end by 1 base, with 9 bases between.

The chain carries TRBV2 and TRBJ2-2, with 9 bases matching TRBD2. CDR3 size: 17 residues. The V and J ends lost 2 bases and 2 bases, in that order; junction bases with no gene match: 6. CDR1 and CDR2 from the germline V gene are SNHLY and FYNNEI. The CDR3 bases are TGTGCCAGCAGTGAAAGTAGCGGGGGCCTCAACACCGGGGAGCTGTTTTTT. This sequence encodes CASSESSGGLNTGELFF.

The sample holds a few counts of this clone. This chain links TRBV29-1 with TRBJ2-7; no definite D call. Germline CDR1 reads SQVTM; CDR2 reads ANQGSEA. The CDR3 sequence is 12 residues long. The V end was cut by 3 bases, the J end by 0 bases, with 6 bases between. The DNA of the CDR3 is TGCAGCGTTGAGGCAGACTCCTACGAGCAGTACTTC. Translated: CSVEADSYEQYF.

The rearrangement joins TRBV5-1 to TRBJ2-3; D gene ambiguous. Per the germline V gene, CDR1 is SGHRS and CDR2 is YFSETQ. The V end was cut by 7 bases, the J end by 7 bases, with 19 bases between. This CDR3 is 14 amino acids long. CDR3 residues: CASSDTEASYTQYF. As DNA, the CDR3 is TGCGCCAGCTCTGACACCGAAGCCTCCTATACGCAGTATTTT. Combining the CDR3 with reference TRBV5-1 and TRBJ2-3 gives the whole variable domain KAGVTQTPRYLIKTRGQQVTLSCSPISGHRSVSWYQQTPGQGLQFLFEYFSETQRNKGNFPGRFSGRQFSNSRSEMNVSTLELGDSALYLCASSDTEASYTQYFGPGTRLTVL.

The chain recombines TRBV10-2 with TRBJ1-1; perhaps TRBD1 as D (6 bases). Germline V gene lookup returns CDR1 WSHSY and CDR2 SAAADI. The CDR3 totals 16 residues. Trimming pared 5 bases from V and 5 bases from J, leaving 21 bases between. As DNA, the CDR3 is TGCGCCAGCAGTAATGTATGGGCTCTGACAGGAACTGAAGCTTTCTTT. Translation: CASSNVWALTGTEAFF.

The chain employs TRBV7-3 and TRBJ2-1; 12 nucleotides match TRBD1. V lost 1 base and J lost 9; bases outside the gene matches: 4. The CDR3 is 15 residues long. Germline loops: CDR1 SGHTA, CDR2 FQGTGA. Here the CDR3 reads CASSLMGQGAIEQFF. In DNA form, the CDR3 reads TGTGCCAGCAGCTTAATGGGACAGGGGGCTATTGAGCAGTTCTTC.

The CDR3 DNA is TGTGCCAGCAGTGACTCTCTGGGACAGGGCAGTGAAGCTTTCTTT. Amino acid sequence: CASSDSLGQGSEAFF. The chain has TRBV6-4 and TRBJ1-1; TRBD1 agrees at 9 bases. V was clipped by 0 bases and J by 7 bases; unmatched bases: 6. The CDR3 is made up of 15 amino acids. CDR1 and CDR2 (germline): MRHNA, SNTAGT.

This clone has only a few counts. V is TRBV7-8 and J is TRBJ1-2; D is uncertain. Germline V gene lookup returns CDR1 SGHVS and CDR2 FQNEAQ. Trimming removed 4 bases from V and 8 bases from J, with 14 bases in between. CDR3 length: 13 amino acids. CDR3 amino acids: CASSSPDFYGYTF. The CDR3 DNA follows: TGTGCCAGCAGCTCCCCGGACTTCTACGGCTACACCTTC.

The rearrangement joins TRBV5-1 to TRBJ2-5; maybe TRBD1 (5 bases). Per germline, CDR1 SGHRS and CDR2 YFSETQ. This CDR3 comprises 12 residues. V lost 4 bases, J lost 1 base, and 5 bases lay in between. The CDR3 loop reads CASSDSQETQYF. CDR3 DNA sequence: TGCGCCAGCAGCGACAGCCAAGAGACCCAGTACTTC.

V and J are TRBV10-2 and TRBJ2-1; 12 bases map to TRBD1. CDR1 is WSHSY and CDR2 is SAAADI in the germline V gene. The CDR3 length is 15 residues. Trimming removed 10 bases from V and 7 bases from J; junction bases left unmatched: 11. The CDR3 bases are TGCGCCACCAGACCCGGGACAGGGGGCGGGAATGAGCAGTTCTTC. Translation: CATRPGTGGGNEQFF.

The genes are TRBV7-6 and TRBJ2-3; D gene uncertain. Germline V gene data show CDR1 as SGHVS and CDR2 as FNYEAQ. The CDR3 totals 15 residues. V was shortened by 1 base and J by 4 bases, with 12 bases between the two germline ends. CDR3 in amino acids: CASSLVTDRSDTQYF. In DNA form, the CDR3 reads TGTGCCAGCAGCTTAGTGACTGATAGGTCAGATACGCAGTATTTT.

The V gene is TRBV27, the J gene TRBJ2-1; D is undetermined. V was pared by 4 bases and J by 4 bases, with 5 bases between. The length of the CDR3 is 12 residues. Per the germline V gene, CDR1 is MNHEY and CDR2 is SMNVEV (reference sequence). The CDR3 sequence: CASSYRYNEQFF. CDR3 nucleotide sequence: TGTGCCAGCAGTTATCGGTACAATGAGCAGTTCTTC.

The chain carries TRBV7-9 and TRBJ2-2, with 9 bases identical to TRBD1. V shed 5 bases, J shed 1 base, and the junction held 8 bases outside the gene matches. Germline values: CDR1 SEHNR, CDR2 FQNEAQ (reference sequence). The CDR3 extends over 17 amino acids. The CDR3 region is CASSIDRGGKNTGELFF. In DNA, the CDR3 is TGTGCCAGCAGCATTGACAGGGGGGGAAAGAACACCGGGGAGCTGTTTTTT.

The rearrangement joins TRBV5-4 to TRBJ1-2; the match to TRBD1 covers 7 bases. Germline CDR1 SGHNT, CDR2 YYREEE (reference sequence). The ends lost 4 bases at V and 2 bases at J; junction bases unmatched: 8. CDR3 length equals 15 residues. In DNA, the CDR3 is TGTGCCAGCAGCATCAGGACAGGATCAAACTATGGCTACACCTTC. Its protein is CASSIRTGSNYGYTF.

The chain combines TRBV7-3 with TRBJ1-6; D remains ambiguous. Trimming shortened V by 4 bases and J by 1 base, and 11 bases separated the two germline ends. Germline CDR1 and CDR2: SGHTA and FQGTGA. The CDR3 covers 16 residues. The CDR3 bases are TGTGCCAGCAGCTCAGGAGGGCTATCCTATAATTCACCCCTCCACTTT. Encoded protein: CASSSGGLSYNSPLHF.

V and J are TRBV6-5 and TRBJ2-2; D is unresolved. The V gene's germline CDR1 is MNHEY and CDR2 SVGAGI. V lost 5 bases to trimming and J lost 5 bases, with 3 bases between them. The CDR3 totals 11 residues. The CDR3 nucleotides are TGTGCCAGCAGTCAGACCGGGGAGCTGTTTTTT. This sequence encodes CASSQTGELFF.

Only one count was recorded for this clone. This chain connects TRBV20-1 to TRBJ2-7; D might be TRBD1 (6 bases). CDR3 size: 11 residues. V gave up 6 bases and J gave up 6 bases, with 12 bases separating them. Germline CDR1 DFQATT, CDR2 SNEGSKA (reference sequence). CDR3 amino acids: CSARVGAEQYF. The CDR3 DNA reads TGCAGTGCCCGGGTGGGGGCCGAGCAGTACTTC.